This T cell receptor (beta chain) emerged from a study of shared clonotypes between healthy human individuals. The study, taken as a whole, reports: Naive subsets, compared against memory subsets, generally had larger estimated richness values. It was only blood that was sampled, and tissue repertoires likely differ.

V gave up 5 bases and J gave up 2 bases, with 11 bases separating them. The CDR3 runs to 13 residues. Looked up from germline, CDR1 is SQVTM and CDR2 is ANQGSEA. The table came from immunoSEQ multiplex PCR; TCRdb's copy has only in-frame clones and leaves some out. The sample lists 2,500,000 or so clones, around nine tenths seen once, with about 0.13% in the top ten. The sample holds one count of this clone. Antigen unknown. Sequenced input: naive CD4+ T cells sorted from blood. Subset here: CD45RA+ positively selected. V usage is TRBV29-1 and J usage is TRBJ2-3; D might be TRBD2 (5 bases). The sequence was collected from a young man in good health. The CDR3 region has the DNA TGCAGCGTTCCCGGGGAATACACAGATACGCAGTATTTT. This translates into CSVPGEYTDTQYF.